This entry describes one TCR beta chain. The sample originates from a study of blood T cell repertoires in COVID-19. Across the study: Sources were T cells, B-cell-depleted T cells, or PBMCs; the material itself was cDNA or gDNA.

CDR1 and CDR2 from the germline V gene are SGHRS and YFSETQ. This CDR3 is 13 amino acids long. Trimming removed 0 bases from V and 6 bases from J, with 9 bases in between. Produced via immunoSEQ multiplex PCR; TCRdb's table is partial and in-frame only. This table has 370,000 or so clones, approximately 80% appearing once. This chain links TRBV5-1 with TRBJ1-2, with D unresolved. The source material was peripheral blood. The receptor's source is a human donor with acute or convalescent COVID-19. The donor label of this sample is uncertain. CDR3 in amino acids: CASSLDSSHGYTF. The CDR3 nucleotides read TGCGCCAGCAGCTTGGACAGTTCTCATGGCTACACCTTC. The full variable domain, its missing parts supplied by reference TRBV5-1 and TRBJ1-2, is KAGVTQTPRYLIKTRGQQVTLSCSPISGHRSVSWYQQTPGQGLQFLFEYFSETQRNKGNFPGRFSGRQFSNSRSEMNVSTLELGDSALYLCASSLDSSHGYTFGSGTRLTVV.